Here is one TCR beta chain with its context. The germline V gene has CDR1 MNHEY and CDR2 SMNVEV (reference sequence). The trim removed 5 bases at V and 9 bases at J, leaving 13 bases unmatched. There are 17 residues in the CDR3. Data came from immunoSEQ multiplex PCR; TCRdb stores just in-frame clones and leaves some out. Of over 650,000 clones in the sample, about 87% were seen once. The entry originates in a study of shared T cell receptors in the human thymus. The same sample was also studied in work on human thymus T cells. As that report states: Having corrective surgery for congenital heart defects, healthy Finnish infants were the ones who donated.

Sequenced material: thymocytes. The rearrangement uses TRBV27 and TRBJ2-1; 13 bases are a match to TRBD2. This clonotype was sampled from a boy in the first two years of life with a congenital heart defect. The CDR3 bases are TGTGCCAGCAGTCCGAACGGGACTAGCGGGAATATGGGTGAGCAGTTCTTC. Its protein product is CASSPNGTSGNMGEQFF.